This T cell receptor (beta chain) was obtained from a study of shared clonotypes between healthy human individuals. Germline V gene sequence: CDR1 LNHDA, CDR2 SQIVND (reference sequence). The CDR3 runs to 15 residues. V was shortened by 3 bases and J by 2 bases, with 11 bases between the two germline ends. Assay: immunoSEQ multiplex PCR; the TCRdb copy retains only in-frame clones and omits some. In the table there are roughly 2.6 million clones, roughly nine tenths of which are singletons. This TCR was recovered from a man between 18 and 29 years old in good health. The genes are TRBV19 and TRBJ1-3, with D perhaps TRBD1 (5 bases). Sequencing was done on a sample of naive CD4+ T cells sorted from blood. Subset noted: CD45RA+ positively selected. The CDR3 reads CASSIPTVPGNTIYF. The CDR3 DNA follows: TGTGCCAGTAGTATCCCGACAGTTCCTGGAAACACCATATATTTT.